A selection of T cell receptor beta chains follows, all from one sample in a study of cytomegalovirus exposure and HLA in healthy donors. Method: immunoSEQ multiplex PCR; TCRdb's copy keeps in-frame clones and lacks some. The sample comprises about 120,000 clones, under 85% of which are singletons, and around 5.5% rests with the top ten. Sequencing was performed on PBMCs. Source of these receptors: a man between 18 and 29 years old in good health and CMV-seropositive. Each CDR3 is given with its conserved first and last residue. Each record gives: CDR3 DNA, CDR3 protein, J gene, clone size, V gene, D gene. A D gene is named only where the DNA matches it firmly. The listing skips clone size in some rows; elsewhere it reads once, few, many or a size class.

cdr3_nt: TGTGCCAGCAGTTCTGGGACAGGTTTCGACGAGCAGTACTTC
cdr3_aa: CASSSGTGFDEQYF
j_call: TRBJ2-7
clone_size: -
v_call: TRBV6-1
d_call: TRBD1

cdr3_nt: TGTGCCAGCAGCGGGTCGGGGGGCTATGGCTACACCTTC
cdr3_aa: CASSGSGGYGYTF
j_call: TRBJ1-2
clone_size: -
v_call: TRBV6-5
d_call: -

cdr3_nt: TGTGCCTGGAGTGTAAGAGGTGGCTACACCTTC
cdr3_aa: CAWSVRGGYTF
j_call: TRBJ1-2
clone_size: -
v_call: TRBV30
d_call: -

cdr3_nt: TGTGCCACCAGCAGAGACAGGATGGGAGCGAATCAGCCCCAGCATTTT
cdr3_aa: CATSRDRMGANQPQHF
j_call: TRBJ1-5
clone_size: -
v_call: TRBV15
d_call: -

cdr3_nt: TGTGCCAGCAGCCTACGACGGAGCCTCTACGAGCAGTACTTC
cdr3_aa: CASSLRRSLYEQYF
j_call: TRBJ2-7
clone_size: -
v_call: TRBV5-8
d_call: -

cdr3_nt: TGTGCCAGCTCCGGAGACCTTAATTCACCCCTCCACTTT
cdr3_aa: CASSGDLNSPLHF
j_call: TRBJ1-6
clone_size: -
v_call: TRBV18
d_call: -

cdr3_nt: TGTGCCATCAACGGAGGGGGGGCTGGAAACACCATATATTTT
cdr3_aa: CAINGGGAGNTIYF
j_call: TRBJ1-3
clone_size: once
v_call: TRBV10-3
d_call: -

cdr3_nt: TGCGCCAGCAGCTTGGCCAGGGAAGACACTGAAGCTTTCTTT
cdr3_aa: CASSLAREDTEAFF
j_call: TRBJ1-1
clone_size: few
v_call: TRBV5-1
d_call: -

cdr3_nt: TGTGCCAGCAGCCAAGGCCTTGAGGTTACGCAGTATTTT
cdr3_aa: CASSQGLEVTQYF
j_call: TRBJ2-3
clone_size: -
v_call: TRBV14
d_call: -

cdr3_nt: TGCGCCAGCAGCTCGGGGTCGGGGGGGTTGAATTACGAGCAGTACTTC
cdr3_aa: CASSSGSGGLNYEQYF
j_call: TRBJ2-7
clone_size: -
v_call: TRBV5-1
d_call: TRBD2

cdr3_nt: TGTGCCAGCAGCTTAGGAGGGTCGGGCACTGAAGCTTTCTTT
cdr3_aa: CASSLGGSGTEAFF
j_call: TRBJ1-1
clone_size: -
v_call: TRBV7-8
d_call: -

cdr3_nt: TGTGCCACCAGCACCCCCCCGGGGCCCCAGCATTTT
cdr3_aa: CATSTPPGPQHF
j_call: TRBJ1-5
clone_size: -
v_call: TRBV15
d_call: -

cdr3_nt: TGTGCCAGCAGCCAAATCACAGGTTGGAACACTGAAGCTTTCTTT
cdr3_aa: CASSQITGWNTEAFF
j_call: TRBJ1-1
clone_size: -
v_call: TRBV14
d_call: -

cdr3_nt: TGTGCCAGCAGCTTGGGACAGGATACCGAAGCTTTCTTT
cdr3_aa: CASSLGQDTEAFF
j_call: TRBJ1-1
clone_size: -
v_call: TRBV5-4
d_call: -

cdr3_nt: TGTGCCAGTAGTATAGATTCGAGACAGGAGTCCTACGAGCAGTACTTC
cdr3_aa: CASSIDSRQESYEQYF
j_call: TRBJ2-7
clone_size: -
v_call: TRBV19
d_call: -

cdr3_nt: TGTGCCATCAGTGGGCTAGCGGGGGGAAGCACAGATACGCAGTATTTT
cdr3_aa: CAISGLAGGSTDTQYF
j_call: TRBJ2-3
clone_size: -
v_call: TRBV10-3
d_call: TRBD2

cdr3_nt: TGTGCCAGCAGCACCCGCCCCGGGACAGGGTTAACGACTGAAGCTTTCTTT
cdr3_aa: CASSTRPGTGLTTEAFF
j_call: TRBJ1-1
clone_size: -
v_call: TRBV7-9
d_call: TRBD1

cdr3_nt: TGTGCCAGTAAACGGGGGGCGGGCACTGAAGCTTTCTTT
cdr3_aa: CASKRGAGTEAFF
j_call: TRBJ1-1
clone_size: -
v_call: TRBV9
d_call: -

cdr3_nt: TGTGCCAGCAGCTTACGGGGGTTAGCCAAAAACAGTCAGTACTTC
cdr3_aa: CASSLRGLAKNSQYF
j_call: TRBJ2-4
clone_size: once
v_call: TRBV13
d_call: -